The 26 T cell receptor beta chains reported below all come from one sample, sequenced in a study of T-cell reconstitution after alpha-beta-depleted transplantation in children (dated by TCRdb to the mid-2010s). The library was built by means of PCR. Instrument used: Illumina HiSeq 2500. TCR library preparation used molecular barcoding, with unique molecular identifiers applied to normalize quantification of the TCRbeta repertoire. In-frame beta chains were kept once TCRdb had trimmed the public reads at Q25 with fastp and called clones with MiXCR. Each entry merges the rows of one CDR3 protein and shows their most common DNA and genes. In this sample the table shows about 180,000 distinct CDR3 sequences, around 10% of which occur a single time. The ten biggest clones cover approximately 13% of the sample. Per the publication, the treatment or condition label means: allogeneic hematopoietic cell transplantation with graft depleted of TCRalphabeta T cells and CD19 B cells.

The starting material was PBMCs, obtained before TCRalphabeta/CD19-depleted stem cell transplant. Receptors were obtained from a boy aged 2-9 years with acute myeloid leukemia, due to receive a stem cell transplant.

This clonotype was seen ten or more times. The chain is built from TRBV5-1 and TRBJ2-7, with 7 bases matching TRBD1. The CDR3 extends over 14 amino acids. With 0 bases clipped from V and 1 base from J, the junction kept 1 base outside the gene matches. The germline CDR1 and CDR2 sequences are SGHRS and YFSETQ. The CDR3 coding sequence is TGCGCCAGCAGCTTGGAGACAGGGTCCTACGAGCAGTACTTC. Protein product: CASSLETGSYEQYF.

Remarks on this clonotype: A read error may explain this, as a much larger clone is one base away. CDR3 nucleotides: TGTGCCAGCAGCCAAGGGGGGACAGGGGGATCACCCCTCCACTTT. Translating gives CASSQGGTGGSPLHF. V and J are TRBV5-4 and TRBJ1-6, with 11 bases fitting TRBD1. The trim removed 4 bases at V and 10 bases at J, leaving 7 bases unmatched. Per the germline V gene, CDR1 is SGHNT and CDR2 is YYREEE (reference sequence). The CDR3 totals 15 residues.

This clonotype was picked up many times. This chain joins TRBV28 and TRBJ2-5; 8 positions match TRBD2. The V and J ends lost 5 bases and 5 bases, in that order; junction bases with no gene match: 10. Germline-derived CDR1 and CDR2 are MDHEN and SYDVKM. This CDR3 contains 15 residues. The CDR3 DNA sequence: TGTGCCAGCAGTATCACTGGACTAGCCCAGGAGACCCAGTACTTC. Protein sequence: CASSITGLAQETQYF.

The table lists this clonotype with many counts. The CDR3 DNA is TGTGCCAGCAGCTTGGGGGGCCTATCCTACGAGCAGTACTTC. It encodes CASSLGGLSYEQYF. The chain joins TRBV7-9 to TRBJ2-7; D tentatively fits TRBD1 or TRBD2 (6 bases each). This CDR3 comprises 14 residues. Trimming took off 3 bases at V and 1 base at J, with 10 bases between the two ends. Germline values: CDR1 SEHNR, CDR2 FQNEAQ (reference sequence).

This chain connects TRBV7-3 to TRBJ2-1, with 9 nucleotides matching TRBD1. Trimming cost V 5 bases and J 7 bases; bases outside gene matches: 6. The CDR3 has 14 residues. Germline V gives CDR1 SGHTA, CDR2 FQGTGA. In DNA form, the CDR3 reads TGTGCCAGCAGCGCGACAGGGGGTAGTAATGAGCAGTTCTTC. This encodes CASSATGGSNEQFF.

This clonotype appeared many times. The gene calls are TRBV5-1 and TRBJ2-1; possibly TRBD2 for D (6 bases). Trimming removed 5 bases from V and 5 bases from J, with 17 bases in between. CDR3 size: 15 residues. Germline assignment: CDR1 SGHRS and CDR2 YFSETQ. The DNA for the CDR3 is TGCGCCAGCAGTATTCTGGCGGGACCCGACAATGAGCAGTTCTTC. This translates into CASSILAGPDNEQFF. Combining the CDR3 with reference TRBV5-1 and TRBJ2-1 gives the whole variable domain KAGVTQTPRYLIKTRGQQVTLSCSPISGHRSVSWYQQTPGQGLQFLFEYFSETQRNKGNFPGRFSGRQFSNSRSEMNVSTLELGDSALYLCASSILAGPDNEQFFGPGTRLTVL.

This clonotype came up many times. J is TRBJ2-7 and V is TRBV6-2 or TRBV6-3, with D unresolved. Germline CDR1 reads MNHEY; CDR2 reads SVGEGT. The CDR3 consists of 11 residues. Trimming pared 7 bases from V and 6 bases from J, leaving 10 bases between. CDR3 loop: CASTSSGEQYF. The CDR3 coding sequence is TGTGCCAGCACATCGTCTGGCGAGCAGTACTTC.

This clonotype was recorded at least ten times. The genes are TRBV29-1 and TRBJ1-6; D gene ambiguous. Germline CDR1 and CDR2: SQVTM and ANQGSEA. CDR3 size: 13 residues. Between the trimmed V and J ends, which lost 5 bases and 6 bases, there was a span of 11 bases. The CDR3 bases are TGCAGCGTTCGTTGGGAGGTTAATTCACCCCTCCACTTT. Translated: CSVRWEVNSPLHF.

This clonotype was recorded many times. The chain carries TRBV2 and TRBJ2-1; D unclear. V was trimmed by 4 bases and J by 0 bases, leaving 7 bases between them. This CDR3 contains 14 residues. The germline V gene has CDR1 SNHLY and CDR2 FYNNEI. The CDR3 region has the DNA TGTGCCAGCAGTGTCGCCCGCTCCTACAATGAGCAGTTCTTC. The encoded protein is CASSVARSYNEQFF.

This clonotype was seen at least ten times. The V gene is TRBV7-9, the J gene TRBJ2-2, with 7 nucleotides matching TRBD1. The V gene's germline CDR1 is SEHNR and CDR2 FQNEAQ (reference sequence). V shed 5 bases and J 0 bases; nucleotides not matched to a gene: 9. The CDR3 consists of 17 residues. This CDR3 is CASSQGQSIANTGELFF. CDR3 bases: TGTGCCAGCAGCCAGGGACAGAGCATCGCGAACACCGGGGAGCTGTTTTTT.

This clonotype was counted a few times. The genes are TRBV7-2 and TRBJ2-1, with D perhaps matching TRBD1 (5 bases). The V end lost 5 bases, the J end lost 8 bases, and 19 bases lay between the germline ends. Looked up from germline, CDR1 is SGHTA and CDR2 is FQGNSA. CDR3 length: 15 amino acids. The CDR3 spells CASSRRVQQSHEQFF. CDR3 nucleotide sequence: TGTGCCAGCAGCCGCAGGGTCCAGCAGTCGCATGAGCAGTTCTTC.

This clonotype appeared many times. This chain links TRBV20-1 with TRBJ2-3, with 13 bases aligning to TRBD2. The CDR3 contains 17 residues. V lost 5 bases and J lost 2; bases outside the gene matches: 10. Germline CDR1 reads DFQATT; CDR2 reads SNEGSKA (reference sequence). CDR3 loop: CSASTSGGSLITDTQYF. In DNA, the CDR3 is TGCAGTGCTTCGACTAGCGGGGGGAGTCTGATCACAGATACGCAGTATTTT.

In this sample, this clonotype turned up many times. V gene TRBV20-1 combines with J gene TRBJ1-1, with 7 bases identical to TRBD1. Germline CDR1 is DFQATT and CDR2 is SNEGSKA (reference sequence). V lost 0 bases, J lost 7 bases, and 11 bases stayed unmatched. This CDR3 region has 15 residues. For the CDR3, the DNA is TGCAGTGCTAGAGACGGCTGGGAGGGGGCCGGTGAAGCTTTCTTT. Translated: CSARDGWEGAGEAFF.

This clonotype has ten or more counts. This rearrangement joins TRBV9 to TRBJ2-3, with 7 bases aligning to TRBD2. The CDR3 loop spans 15 amino acids. Germline CDR1 is SGDLS and CDR2 is YYNGEE. Trimming at V came to 7 bases and at J to 2 bases, leaving 10 bases not matched to a gene. CDR3 DNA: TGTGCCAGCGGGCAGGTGGGGGGGTACACAGATACGCAGTATTTT. This codes for CASGQVGGYTDTQYF.

This clonotype was counted only a few times. It may be a read error: a sequence one base away is much more abundant. J is TRBJ1-4 and V is TRBV20-1; the D gene is possibly TRBD1 (6 bases). Germline V gives CDR1 DFQATT, CDR2 SNEGSKA (reference sequence). This CDR3 region has 17 residues. Here the CDR3 DNA reads TGCTGTGCCAACCCCCCCATCGGAAGGGGGTTAAATGAAAAACTGTTTTTT. Translation gives CCANPPIGRGLNEKLFF.

This clonotype has at least ten counts. This sequence joins TRBV7-8 and TRBJ1-2; D is unclear. Germline values: CDR1 SGHVS, CDR2 FQNEAQ. CDR3 length equals 13 residues. V lost 4 bases to trimming and J lost 4 bases, with 10 bases between them. The CDR3: CASSSTGPYGYTF. DNA of the CDR3: TGTGCCAGCAGCTCAACTGGTCCCTATGGCTACACCTTC. The whole variable domain, filled in from reference TRBV7-8 and TRBJ1-2, reads GAGVSQSPRYKVAKRGQDVALRCDPISGHVSLFWYQQALGQGPEFLTYFQNEAQLDKSGLPSDRFFAERPEGSVSTLKIQRTQQEDSAVYLCASSSTGPYGYTFGSGTRLTVV.

This clonotype was recorded at least ten times. This chain links TRBV7-9 with TRBJ1-6; 8 nucleotides match TRBD1. With V trimmed by 5 bases and J by 7 bases, 7 bases remained unmatched. Germline-derived CDR1 and CDR2 are SEHNR and FQNEAQ (reference sequence). The CDR3 is 15 amino acids. The chain's CDR3 is CASSQDRGGNSPLHF. The CDR3 DNA reads as TGTGCCAGCAGCCAAGACAGGGGAGGGAATTCACCCCTCCACTTT.

This rearrangement joins TRBV29-1 to TRBJ2-5; D perhaps matches TRBD2 (5 bases). This CDR3 has 13 residues. CDR1 and CDR2 (germline): SQVTM, ANQGSEA. V lost 7 bases and J lost 1, with 13 bases in between. CDR3 residues: CSGTSFSQETQYF. The CDR3 DNA follows: TGCAGCGGAACTAGTTTCTCCCAAGAGACCCAGTACTTC.

This clonotype was picked up many times. The chain uses TRBV4-2 and TRBJ2-3; tentative D call: TRBD1 (5 bases). Germline-derived CDR1 and CDR2 are LGHNA and YNFKEQ. The V end was cut by 4 bases, the J end by 1 base, with 24 bases between. The CDR3 runs 19 residues. CDR3 loop: CASSLRLGKGDVGTDTQYF. The CDR3 DNA follows: TGTGCCAGCAGCCTTCGGCTAGGGAAAGGGGATGTAGGCACAGATACGCAGTATTTT.

The chain joins TRBV12-3 or TRBV12-4 to TRBJ1-5; D gene unclear. The CDR3 loop spans 14 amino acids. V was pared by 5 bases and J by 2 bases, with 10 bases between. The CDR3 reads CASSRASGNQPQHF. CDR3 nucleotides: TGTGCCAGCAGTAGAGCTTCAGGCAATCAGCCCCAGCATTTT.

This clonotype was recorded at least ten times. The CDR3 DNA reads as TGTGCCAGCAGCGGACAGGATCAGCCCCAGCATTTT. Its translation is CASSGQDQPQHF. The rearrangement links TRBV5-5 to TRBJ1-5; 7 bases are a match to TRBD1. The CDR3 spans 12 residues. With 4 bases clipped from V and 5 bases from J, the junction kept 0 bases outside the gene matches. The germline V gene encodes CDR1 SGHKS and CDR2 YYEKEE (reference sequence).

This clonotype showed up many times. The rearrangement links TRBV5-1 to TRBJ2-3, with 9 bases identical to TRBD2. V lost 3 bases, J lost 4 bases, and 6 bases stayed unmatched. The CDR3 loop spans 15 amino acids. From germline, CDR1 is SGHRS and CDR2 YFSETQ. This CDR3 is CASSSGLALADTQYF. DNA for the CDR3: TGCGCCAGCAGCTCAGGACTAGCGTTGGCAGATACGCAGTATTTT.

This clonotype has at least ten counts. The chain couples TRBV5-1 to TRBJ2-1, with 12 nucleotides matching TRBD2. After removal of 4 bases from V and 7 bases from J, the junction contained 9 bases not matched to a gene. The CDR3 covers 16 residues. Germline V gives CDR1 SGHRS, CDR2 YFSETQ. The DNA of the CDR3 is TGCGCCAGCAGCCCAGGCCTAGCGGGGGGGCGAAATGAGCAGTTCTTC. As protein: CASSPGLAGGRNEQFF.

A remark on this clonotype: This may stem from a read error, because a much larger clone lies one nucleotide away. The CDR3 DNA is TGTGCCTGTAGTATCCTCCGGGACAATGAGCAGTTCTTC. Amino acid sequence: CACSILRDNEQFF. This sequence joins TRBV19 and TRBJ2-1; no reliable D call. Germline CDR1 and CDR2: LNHDA and SQIVND (reference sequence). The CDR3 extends over 13 amino acids.

The sample holds many counts of this clonotype. V and J are TRBV6-1 and TRBJ2-2; 9 nucleotides align to TRBD1. Per germline, CDR1 MNHNS and CDR2 SASEGT. CDR3 length: 16 residues. V lost 6 bases, J lost 4 bases, and 9 bases stayed unmatched. The CDR3: CASRGQGLIATGELFF. For the CDR3, the DNA is TGTGCCAGCAGAGGACAGGGGTTAATCGCCACCGGGGAGCTGTTTTTT.

This clonotype showed up many times. The chain links TRBV6-4 to TRBJ2-3; 7 bases are a match to TRBD2. Germline CDR1 and CDR2: MRHNA and SNTAGT. J gave up 7 bases and V 2 bases, and 6 bases lay outside the gene matches. The CDR3 has 14 residues. The CDR3 sequence is CASSDDGLVNTQYF. The CDR3, as DNA: TGTGCCAGCAGTGACGACGGACTAGTAAATACGCAGTATTTT.